The clone carrying this TCR beta chain was detected ten times or more. The antigen is unknown. Healthy Caucasian donors formed the entire cohort. These data are taken from a study of identical twins. A universal primer site arose from template switching, and cDNA bore unique molecular identifiers. TCRdb re-called the 5' RACE reads with MiXCR, one entry per CDR3 protein. This sample has a few hundred thousand distinct CDR3 sequences, with roughly 9.9% found just once. Study-wide findings and caveats: For monozygotic twins, models underestimated out-of-frame TCR alpha sharing. Analyses based on zero insertions could be partly confounded by invariant MAIT and iNKT cells.

A further study also used this sample, focusing on yellow fever vaccine responses in identical twins.

The sequenced sample was PBMCs. The origin of this receptor is a woman in her late teens or twenties in good health.

The DNA of the CDR3 is TGTGCCAGCAGCTTGAGGGGACAGCCTAACTATGGCTACACCTTC. Its protein product is CASSLRGQPNYGYTF. This chain uses TRBV7-8 with TRBJ1-2, with 7 positions matching TRBD1. Losses at the gene ends were 3 bases for V and 0 bases for J; bases not matched to a gene: 4. The CDR3 consists of 15 residues. Germline CDR1 and CDR2: SGHVS and FQNEAQ.